This entry concerns a single TCR beta chain. Its matching antigen is unknown. The CDR3 consists of 18 residues. Per the germline V gene, CDR1 is SEHNR and CDR2 is FQNEAQ (reference sequence). The V segment lost 2 bases and the J segment 4 bases; nucleotides outside the gene matches: 11. Healthy individuals who donated bone marrow served as the donors. PCR primers comprised 60 Vbeta and 13 Jbeta primers. Assay: immunoSEQ multiplex PCR; the TCRdb copy retains only in-frame clones and omits some. The sample gives 80,000 to 130,000 clones, roughly 70% of which show up once; about 4.5% is in the top ten. The sample is drawn from a study of cytomegalovirus exposure and HLA in healthy donors. Study-wide results and caveats: As a later analysis revealed, the rate of TCR association differed by HLA locus, with DRB1 most and HLA-C fewest. Despite most TCR sequences being rare, some public TCRs occurred in many donors.

This clonotype was obtained from a woman aged 18-30 years in good health and CMV-seropositive. Sequenced sample: PBMCs. The rearrangement links TRBV7-9 to TRBJ2-1, with 10 positions matching TRBD1. The CDR3 DNA is TGTGCCAGCAGCTTACCCGCCGGGACAGGGGCCGGGTACAATGAGCAGTTCTTC. Protein product: CASSLPAGTGAGYNEQFF.